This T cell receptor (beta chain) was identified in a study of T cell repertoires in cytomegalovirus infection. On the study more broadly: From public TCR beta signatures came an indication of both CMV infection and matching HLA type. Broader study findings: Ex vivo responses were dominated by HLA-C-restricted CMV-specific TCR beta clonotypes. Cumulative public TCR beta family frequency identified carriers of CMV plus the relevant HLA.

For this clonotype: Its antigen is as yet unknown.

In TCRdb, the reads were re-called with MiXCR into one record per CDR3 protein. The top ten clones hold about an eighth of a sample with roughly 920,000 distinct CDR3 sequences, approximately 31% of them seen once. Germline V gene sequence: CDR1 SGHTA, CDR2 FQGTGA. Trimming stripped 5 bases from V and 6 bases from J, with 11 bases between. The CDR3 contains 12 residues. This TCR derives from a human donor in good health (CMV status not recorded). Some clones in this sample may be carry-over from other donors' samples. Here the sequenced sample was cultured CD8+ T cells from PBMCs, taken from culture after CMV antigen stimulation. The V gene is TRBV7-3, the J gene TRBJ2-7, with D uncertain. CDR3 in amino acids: CASSPTPFEQYF. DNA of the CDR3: TGTGCCAGCAGCCCTACTCCGTTCGAGCAGTACTTC.